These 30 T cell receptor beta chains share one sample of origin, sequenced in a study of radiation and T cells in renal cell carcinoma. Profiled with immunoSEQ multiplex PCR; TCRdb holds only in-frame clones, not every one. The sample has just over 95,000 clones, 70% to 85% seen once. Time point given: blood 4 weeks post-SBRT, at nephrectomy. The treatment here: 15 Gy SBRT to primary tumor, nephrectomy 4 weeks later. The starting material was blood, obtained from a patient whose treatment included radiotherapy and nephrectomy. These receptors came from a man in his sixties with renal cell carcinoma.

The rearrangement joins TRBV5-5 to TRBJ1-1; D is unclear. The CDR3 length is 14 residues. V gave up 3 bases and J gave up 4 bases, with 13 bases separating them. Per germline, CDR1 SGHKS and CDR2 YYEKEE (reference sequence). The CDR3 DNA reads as TGTGCCAGCAGCTCGAAACTCCCGGGCACTGAAGCTTTCTTT. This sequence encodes CASSSKLPGTEAFF. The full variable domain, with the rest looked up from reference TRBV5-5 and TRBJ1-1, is DAGVTQSPTHLIKTRGQQVTLRCSPISGHKSVSWYQQVLGQGPQFIFQYYEKEERGRGNFPDRFSARQFPNYSSELNVNALLLGDSALYLCASSSKLPGTEAFFGQGTRLTVV.

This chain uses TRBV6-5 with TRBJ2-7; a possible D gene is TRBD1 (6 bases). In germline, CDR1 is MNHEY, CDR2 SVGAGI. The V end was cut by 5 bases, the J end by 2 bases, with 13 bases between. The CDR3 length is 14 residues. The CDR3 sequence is CASSPQDRTYEQYF. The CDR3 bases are TGTGCCAGCAGTCCCCAAGACAGGACCTACGAGCAGTACTTC.

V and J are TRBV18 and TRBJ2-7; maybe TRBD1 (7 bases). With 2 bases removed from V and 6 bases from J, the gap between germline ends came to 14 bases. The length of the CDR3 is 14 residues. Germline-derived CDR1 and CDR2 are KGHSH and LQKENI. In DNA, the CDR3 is TGTGCCAGCTCACCAGGGGTGGAGGGGGCCGAGCAGTACTTC. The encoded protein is CASSPGVEGAEQYF.

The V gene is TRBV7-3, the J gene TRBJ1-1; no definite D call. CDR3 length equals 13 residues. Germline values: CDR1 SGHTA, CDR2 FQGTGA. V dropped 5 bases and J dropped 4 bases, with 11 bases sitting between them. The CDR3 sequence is CASSDSGLTEAFF. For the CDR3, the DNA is TGTGCCAGCAGCGATTCAGGTCTCACTGAAGCTTTCTTT.

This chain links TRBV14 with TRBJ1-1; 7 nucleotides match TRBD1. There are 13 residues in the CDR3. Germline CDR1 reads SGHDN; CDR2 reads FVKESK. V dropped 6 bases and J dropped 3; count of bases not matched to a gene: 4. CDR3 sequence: CASRSGTDTEAFF. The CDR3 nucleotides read TGTGCCAGCAGGTCCGGGACAGACACTGAAGCTTTCTTT.

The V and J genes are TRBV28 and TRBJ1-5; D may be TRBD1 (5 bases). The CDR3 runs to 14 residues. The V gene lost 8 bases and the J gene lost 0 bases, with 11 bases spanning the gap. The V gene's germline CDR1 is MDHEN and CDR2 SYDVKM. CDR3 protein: CASAGTLSNQPQHF. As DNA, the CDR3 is TGTGCCAGCGCCGGGACTCTTAGCAATCAGCCCCAGCATTTT.

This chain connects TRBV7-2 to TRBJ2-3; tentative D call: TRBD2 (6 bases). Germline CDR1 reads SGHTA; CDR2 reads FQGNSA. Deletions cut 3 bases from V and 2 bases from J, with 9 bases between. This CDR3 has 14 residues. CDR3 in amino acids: CASSLEGITDTQYF. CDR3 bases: TGTGCCAGCAGCTTGGAGGGGATCACAGATACGCAGTATTTT.

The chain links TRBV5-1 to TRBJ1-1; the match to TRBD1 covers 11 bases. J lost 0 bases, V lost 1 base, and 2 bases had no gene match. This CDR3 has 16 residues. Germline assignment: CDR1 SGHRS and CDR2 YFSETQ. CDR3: CASSLWTGGMNTEAFF. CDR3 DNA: TGCGCCAGCAGCTTGTGGACAGGGGGCATGAACACTGAAGCTTTCTTT.

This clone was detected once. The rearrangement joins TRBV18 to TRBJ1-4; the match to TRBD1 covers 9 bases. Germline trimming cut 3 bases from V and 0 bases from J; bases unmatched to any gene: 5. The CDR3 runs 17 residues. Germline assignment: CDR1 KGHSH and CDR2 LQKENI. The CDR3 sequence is CASSPTWDRATNEKLFF. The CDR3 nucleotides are TGTGCCAGCTCACCTACATGGGACAGGGCAACTAATGAAAAACTGTTTTTT.

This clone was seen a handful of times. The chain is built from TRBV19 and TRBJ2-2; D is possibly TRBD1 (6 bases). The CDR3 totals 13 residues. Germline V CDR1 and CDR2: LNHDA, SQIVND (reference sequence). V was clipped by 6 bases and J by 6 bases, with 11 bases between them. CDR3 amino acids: CASRQQGSGELFF. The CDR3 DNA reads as TGTGCCAGTAGACAACAGGGCTCCGGGGAGCTGTTTTTT.

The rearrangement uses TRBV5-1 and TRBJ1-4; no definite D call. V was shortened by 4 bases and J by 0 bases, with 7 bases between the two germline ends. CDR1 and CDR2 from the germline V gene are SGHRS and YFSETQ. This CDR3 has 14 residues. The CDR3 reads CASSPGTTNEKLFF. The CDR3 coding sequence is TGCGCCAGCAGCCCCGGGACAACTAATGAAAAACTGTTTTTT.

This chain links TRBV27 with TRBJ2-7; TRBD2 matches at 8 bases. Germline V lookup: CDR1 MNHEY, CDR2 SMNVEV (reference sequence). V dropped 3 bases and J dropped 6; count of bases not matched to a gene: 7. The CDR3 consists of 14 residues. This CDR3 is CASSLSAGVTEQYF. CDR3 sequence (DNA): TGTGCCAGCAGTTTGTCAGCGGGAGTAACCGAGCAGTACTTC.

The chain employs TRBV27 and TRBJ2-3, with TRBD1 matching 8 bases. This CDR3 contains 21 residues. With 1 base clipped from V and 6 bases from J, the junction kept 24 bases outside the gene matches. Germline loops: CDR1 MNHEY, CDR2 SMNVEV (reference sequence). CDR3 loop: CASSLFFAGSTGGSFADTQYF. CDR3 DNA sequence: TGTGCCAGCAGTTTATTTTTCGCAGGCAGCACAGGGGGGAGTTTCGCTGATACGCAGTATTTT.

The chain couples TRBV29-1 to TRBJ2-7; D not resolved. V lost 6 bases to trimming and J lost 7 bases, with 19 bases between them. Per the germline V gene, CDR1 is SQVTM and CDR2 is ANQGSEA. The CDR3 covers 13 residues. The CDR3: CSVVALGSSEQYF. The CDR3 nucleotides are TGCAGCGTGGTCGCCTTGGGCAGCTCGGAGCAGTACTTC.

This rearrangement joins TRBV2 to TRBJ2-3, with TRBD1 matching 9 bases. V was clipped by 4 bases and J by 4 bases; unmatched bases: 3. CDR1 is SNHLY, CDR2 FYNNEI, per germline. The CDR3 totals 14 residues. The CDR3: CASSGQGGADTQYF. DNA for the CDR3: TGTGCCAGCAGTGGACAGGGGGGGGCAGATACGCAGTATTTT.

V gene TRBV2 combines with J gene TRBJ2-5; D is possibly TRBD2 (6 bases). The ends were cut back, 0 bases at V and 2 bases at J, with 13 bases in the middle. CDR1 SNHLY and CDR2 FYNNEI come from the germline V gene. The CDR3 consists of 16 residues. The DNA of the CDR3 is TGTGCCAGCAGTGAAGCGGCGAGCGGGTTACAAGAGACCCAGTACTTC. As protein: CASSEAASGLQETQYF.

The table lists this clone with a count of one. The CDR3 DNA follows: TGTGCCAGTAGTCCAACGTGGGGCGAAGCTTTCTTT. Its translation is CASSPTWGEAFF. V usage is TRBV19 and J usage is TRBJ1-1; D is possibly TRBD1 (5 bases). This CDR3 comprises 12 residues. CDR1 LNHDA and CDR2 SQIVND come from the germline V gene (reference sequence). Trimming cost V 5 bases and J 8 bases, with 12 bases left between them.

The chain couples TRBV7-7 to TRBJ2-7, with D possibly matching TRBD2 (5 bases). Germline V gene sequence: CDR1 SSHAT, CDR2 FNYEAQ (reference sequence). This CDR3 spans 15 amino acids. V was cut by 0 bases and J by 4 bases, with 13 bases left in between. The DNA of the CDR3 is TGTGCCAGCAGCTTAGCTCCGACTGGGGAGTACGAGCAGTACTTC. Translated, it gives CASSLAPTGEYEQYF.

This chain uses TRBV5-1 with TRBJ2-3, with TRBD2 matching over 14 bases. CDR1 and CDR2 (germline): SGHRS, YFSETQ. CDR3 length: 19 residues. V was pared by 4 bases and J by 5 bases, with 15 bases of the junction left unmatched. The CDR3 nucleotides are TGCGCCAGCAGCCGAGAACCGCCGGGACTAGCGGGAGTGGAAGATACGCAGTATTTT. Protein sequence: CASSREPPGLAGVEDTQYF.

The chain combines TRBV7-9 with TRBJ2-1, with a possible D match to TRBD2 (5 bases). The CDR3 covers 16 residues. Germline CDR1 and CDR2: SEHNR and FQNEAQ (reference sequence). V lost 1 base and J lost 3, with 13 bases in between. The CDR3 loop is CASSLVSSGVYNEQFF. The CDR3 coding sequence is TGTGCCAGCAGCTTAGTTTCGAGCGGAGTCTACAATGAGCAGTTCTTC.

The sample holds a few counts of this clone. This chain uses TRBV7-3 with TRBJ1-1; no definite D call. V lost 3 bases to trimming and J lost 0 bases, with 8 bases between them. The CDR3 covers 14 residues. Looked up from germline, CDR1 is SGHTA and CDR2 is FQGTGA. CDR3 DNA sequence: TGTGCCAGCAGCTTTGGGCGGTTGAACACTGAAGCTTTCTTT. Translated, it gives CASSFGRLNTEAFF.

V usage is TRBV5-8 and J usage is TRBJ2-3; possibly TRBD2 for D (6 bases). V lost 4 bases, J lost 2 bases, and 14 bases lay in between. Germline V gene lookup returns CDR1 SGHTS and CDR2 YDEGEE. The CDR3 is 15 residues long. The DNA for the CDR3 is TGTGCCAGCAGCCGCGGGGTAAGGGTCACAGATACGCAGTATTTT. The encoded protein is CASSRGVRVTDTQYF.

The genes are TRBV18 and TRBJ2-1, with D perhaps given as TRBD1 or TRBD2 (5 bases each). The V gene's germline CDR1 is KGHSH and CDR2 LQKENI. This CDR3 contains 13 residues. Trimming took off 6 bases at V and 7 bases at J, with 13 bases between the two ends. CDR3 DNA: TGTGCCAGCTCCCAGGGCAGGGAGAATGAGCAGTTCTTC. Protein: CASSQGRENEQFF.

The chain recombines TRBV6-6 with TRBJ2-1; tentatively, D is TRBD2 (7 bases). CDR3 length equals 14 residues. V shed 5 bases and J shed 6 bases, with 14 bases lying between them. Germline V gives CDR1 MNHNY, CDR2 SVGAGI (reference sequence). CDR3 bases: TGTGCCAGCAGTAGAGGGGGGACTACCAATGAGCAGTTCTTC. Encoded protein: CASSRGGTTNEQFF.

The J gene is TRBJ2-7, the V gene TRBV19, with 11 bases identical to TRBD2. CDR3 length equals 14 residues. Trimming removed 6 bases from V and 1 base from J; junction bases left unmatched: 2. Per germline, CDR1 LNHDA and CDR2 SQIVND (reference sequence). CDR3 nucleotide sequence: TGTGCCAGTAGCAGGACTAGCGGGTCCTACGAGCAGTACTTC. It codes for CASSRTSGSYEQYF.

CDR3 sequence reads: CASSQSGGANYEQYF. Written as DNA, the CDR3 is TGCGCCAGCAGCCAGTCGGGGGGGGCCAACTACGAGCAGTACTTC. The chain has TRBV4-3 and TRBJ2-7; 8 bases align to TRBD2. J was trimmed by 3 bases and V by 3 bases; bases with no gene match: 7. Per the germline V gene, CDR1 is LGHNA and CDR2 is YSLEER. The CDR3 has 15 amino acids.

CDR3 DNA sequence: TGTGCCAGCAGCTTAGATCTCCGGACAGGCAAAAACAATGAGCAGTTCTTC. This translates into CASSLDLRTGKNNEQFF. This chain uses TRBV11-2 with TRBJ2-1; 7 bases line up with TRBD1. CDR3 length equals 17 residues. The V and J ends lost 0 bases and 5 bases, in that order; junction bases with no gene match: 10. Looked up from germline, CDR1 is SGHAT and CDR2 is FQNNGV.

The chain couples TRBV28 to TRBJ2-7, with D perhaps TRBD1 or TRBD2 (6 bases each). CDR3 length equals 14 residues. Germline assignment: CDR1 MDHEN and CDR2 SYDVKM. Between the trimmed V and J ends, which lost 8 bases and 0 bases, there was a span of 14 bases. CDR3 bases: TGTGCCAGCCTCCCGGGGGCGGACTCCTACGAGCAGTACTTC. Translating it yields CASLPGADSYEQYF.

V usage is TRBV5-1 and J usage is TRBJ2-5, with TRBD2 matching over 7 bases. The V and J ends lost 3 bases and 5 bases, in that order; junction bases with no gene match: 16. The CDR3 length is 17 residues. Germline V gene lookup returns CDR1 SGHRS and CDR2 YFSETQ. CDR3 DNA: TGCGCCAGCAGCTCGGGGATAAGGACTAGTTCTGGGGAGACCCAGTACTTC. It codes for CASSSGIRTSSGETQYF. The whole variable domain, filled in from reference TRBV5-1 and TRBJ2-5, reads KAGVTQTPRYLIKTRGQQVTLSCSPISGHRSVSWYQQTPGQGLQFLFEYFSETQRNKGNFPGRFSGRQFSNSRSEMNVSTLELGDSALYLCASSSGIRTSSGETQYFGPGTRLLVL.

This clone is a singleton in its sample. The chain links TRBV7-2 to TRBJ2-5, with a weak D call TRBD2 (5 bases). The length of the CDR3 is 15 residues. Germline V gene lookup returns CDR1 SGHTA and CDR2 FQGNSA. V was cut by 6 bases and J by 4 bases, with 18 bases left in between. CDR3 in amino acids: CASSHDARAAETQYF. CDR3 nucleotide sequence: TGTGCCAGCAGTCACGATGCGAGGGCGGCAGAGACCCAGTACTTC.